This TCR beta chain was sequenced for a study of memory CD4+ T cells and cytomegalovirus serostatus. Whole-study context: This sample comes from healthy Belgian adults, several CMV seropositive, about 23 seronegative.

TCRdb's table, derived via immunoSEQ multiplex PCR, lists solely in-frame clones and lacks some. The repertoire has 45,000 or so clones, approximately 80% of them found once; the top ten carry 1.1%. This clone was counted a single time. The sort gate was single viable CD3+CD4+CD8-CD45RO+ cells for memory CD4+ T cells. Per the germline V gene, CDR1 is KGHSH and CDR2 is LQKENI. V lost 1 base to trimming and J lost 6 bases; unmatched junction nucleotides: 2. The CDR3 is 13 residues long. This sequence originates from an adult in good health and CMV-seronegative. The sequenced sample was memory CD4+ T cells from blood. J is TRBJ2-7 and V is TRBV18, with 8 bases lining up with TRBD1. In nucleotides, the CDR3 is TGTGCCAGCTCACCACGGACAGGGTTCGAGCAGTACTTC. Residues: CASSPRTGFEQYF.